These 4 T cell receptor beta chains share one sample of origin, sequenced in a study of identical twins. TCRdb passed the 5' RACE reads through MiXCR, listing each CDR3 protein once. The sample yields 400,000 to 550,000 distinct CDR3 sequences, roughly a fifth seen once. This sample was shared with a second study, whose subject was T cells expressing NK-cell markers.

Sequenced material: CD4+ T cells sorted from blood. Source of these receptors: a woman aged 18 to 35 in good health.

The sample holds a few counts of this clonotype. V and J are TRBV12-3 or TRBV12-4 and TRBJ1-4; TRBD1 agrees at 12 bases. The CDR3 length is 15 residues. V was clipped by 6 bases and J by 10 bases; unmatched bases: 9. The chain's CDR3 is CASRPGTGGSGKLFF. The CDR3 nucleotides read TGTGCCAGCAGGCCCGGGACAGGGGGCTCGGGAAAACTGTTTTTT.

The chain has TRBV20-1 and TRBJ2-5, with TRBD2 matching 12 bases. V lost 6 bases to trimming and J lost 4 bases; unmatched junction nucleotides: 15. CDR1 and CDR2 from the germline V gene are DFQATT and SNEGSKA (reference sequence). The CDR3 contains 17 residues. The CDR3 is CSAPASGGDNLGETQYF. The CDR3 region has the DNA TGCAGTGCGCCTGCTAGCGGGGGGGACAATTTGGGAGAGACCCAGTACTTC.

This clonotype was seen ten or more times. The J gene is TRBJ2-3, the V gene TRBV29-1; 9 positions agree with TRBD2. The CDR3 is 14 amino acids. CDR1 and CDR2 from the germline V gene are SQVTM and ANQGSEA. The V and J ends lost 3 bases and 4 bases, in that order; junction bases with no gene match: 5. The CDR3 region is CSVDLAGFADTQYF. In DNA, the CDR3 is TGCAGCGTTGATCTAGCGGGGTTCGCAGATACGCAGTATTTT.

The table lists this clonotype with a few counts. The J gene is TRBJ2-7, the V gene TRBV20-1; 8 bases align to TRBD1. After removal of 4 bases from V and 1 base from J, the junction contained 9 bases not matched to a gene. The CDR3 consists of 15 residues. CDR1 and CDR2 (germline): DFQATT, SNEGSKA (reference sequence). The CDR3 coding sequence is TGCAGTGCTACCGTAACAGGGGGTAATTCCTACGAGCAGTACTTC. Translating it yields CSATVTGGNSYEQYF.